This T cell receptor beta chain is drawn from a study of cytomegalovirus exposure and HLA in healthy donors. Across the whole study: The 120 million or so unique TCR beta sequences, from 150 million to 200 million T cells, were found by an earlier analysis.

The PCR was carried out with 60 Vbeta primers and 13 Jbeta primers. Assay: immunoSEQ multiplex PCR; the TCRdb copy retains only in-frame clones and omits some. The data hold fewer than 200,000 clones, with about 65% observed a single time. The CDR3 consists of 18 residues. J gave up 5 bases and V 2 bases, and 12 bases lay outside the gene matches. Germline lookup yields CDR1 SGHRS and CDR2 YFSETQ. Specimen: PBMCs. The chain combines TRBV5-1 with TRBJ2-1, with 11 bases matching TRBD2. This clonotype was sampled from a girl between 5 and 17 years old in good health and CMV-seronegative. CDR3 region: CASSFNSGGAMGDNEQFF. CDR3 in DNA: TGCGCCAGCAGCTTCAATAGCGGGGGGGCAATGGGCGACAATGAGCAGTTCTTC.